What follows describes a single T cell receptor (beta chain). Its target is unknown. Primed by a sample-barcoded 5' primer and a J-beta primer mix, a second PCR proceeded for about 6 to 11 cycles. Template switching added a 12-random-nucleotide identifier to every cDNA molecule. A single record per CDR3 protein comes from TCRdb applying MiXCR to the 5' RACE reads. Among 650,000 to 950,000 distinct CDR3 sequences listed, around two fifths were seen once. The entry originates in a study of blood T cells in healthy people across ages. Study-level findings and limits: PBMCs went unsorted, and a conclusive naive versus antigen-experienced comparison was therefore prevented.

Isolated per sample were at least 6 million PBMCs. This TCR was recovered from a man in his fifties or sixties in good health. Source material: blood.

CDR3 protein: CASSQDRLAGGRNEQYF. The CDR3 DNA reads as TGCGCCAGCAGCCAAGATCGTCTAGCGGGGGGGCGGAACGAGCAGTACTTC. This chain uses TRBV4-3 with TRBJ2-7, with 12 nucleotides matching TRBD2. This CDR3 has 17 amino acids. Germline trimming cut 0 bases from V and 5 bases from J; bases unmatched to any gene: 8. Germline-derived CDR1 and CDR2 are LGHNA and YSLEER.